The sample holds many counts of the clone carrying this T cell receptor (beta chain). What it binds is not known. The germline V gene encodes CDR1 SGHDT and CDR2 YYEEEE. Trimming took 3 bases from V and 1 from J; bases not matched to a gene: 2. The CDR3 runs to 15 residues. This sample is drawn from a study of T cells after yellow fever vaccination. In the study overall: Each low-cell-number fraction was prepared by means of SMART-Seq v4 Ultra Low Input. General study points: FACS-sorted repertoires could contain abundant clonotypes contaminating from the bulk population. Once the booster was given, most primary-vaccination clones reappeared, at about 95% for CD4 and approximately 88% for CD8.

Production of TCR cDNA was by 5'RACE template switching, which also added a universal primer site and UMIs. TCRdb processed the 5' RACE reads anew with MiXCR; each CDR3 protein has one entry. The profile covers about 330,000 distinct CDR3 sequences, with approximately 8% appearing a single time and approximately 16% taken by the ten largest. The receptor was derived from a man aged 18 to 35 who received the YFV17D yellow fever vaccine. Material: PBMCs, obtained 45 days after the first yellow fever vaccination. The V and J genes are TRBV5-6 and TRBJ2-3; TRBD1 aligns across 10 bases. The CDR3 sequence is CASSSGTGGTDTQYF. CDR3 nucleotides: TGTGCCAGCAGCTCCGGGACAGGGGGCACAGATACGCAGTATTTT.